This T cell receptor (beta chain) was sequenced in a study of shared clonotypes between healthy human individuals. Points from the study as a whole: Donors were few, which limited the genetic and exposure-history diversity represented.

With regard to this clone: Its antigen is not known.

The repertoire was sequenced with immunoSEQ multiplex PCR; TCRdb's copy has only in-frame clones and lacks some. The sample holds more than 2,000,000 clones, more than 90% seen once. The CDR3 sequence is 19 residues long. Germline V gives CDR1 MNHEY, CDR2 SMNVEV (reference sequence). V shed 11 bases and J 5 bases; nucleotides not matched to a gene: 18. Sequenced material: naive CD4+ T cells sorted from blood. Regarding subset: CD45RA+ positively selected. The TCR was taken from a man between 18 and 29 years old in good health. This chain joins TRBV27 and TRBJ2-1; 16 bases align to TRBD2. CDR3 loop: CASQVRTGTSGGANNEQFF. The CDR3 DNA is TGTGCCTCCCAAGTCCGGACCGGGACTAGCGGGGGGGCCAACAATGAGCAGTTCTTC.